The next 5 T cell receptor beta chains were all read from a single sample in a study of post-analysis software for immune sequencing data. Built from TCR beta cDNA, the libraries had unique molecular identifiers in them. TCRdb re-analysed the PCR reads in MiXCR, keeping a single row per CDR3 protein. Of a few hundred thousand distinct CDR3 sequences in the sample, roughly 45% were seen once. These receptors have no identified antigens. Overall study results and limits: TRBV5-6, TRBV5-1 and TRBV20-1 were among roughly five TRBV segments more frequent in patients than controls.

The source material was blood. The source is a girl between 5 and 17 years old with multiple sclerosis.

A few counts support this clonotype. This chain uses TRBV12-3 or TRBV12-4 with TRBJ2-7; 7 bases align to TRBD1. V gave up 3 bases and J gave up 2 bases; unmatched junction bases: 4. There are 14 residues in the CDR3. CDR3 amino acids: CASSFPGGTYEQYF. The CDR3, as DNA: TGTGCCAGCAGTTTCCCAGGGGGAACCTACGAGCAGTACTTC.

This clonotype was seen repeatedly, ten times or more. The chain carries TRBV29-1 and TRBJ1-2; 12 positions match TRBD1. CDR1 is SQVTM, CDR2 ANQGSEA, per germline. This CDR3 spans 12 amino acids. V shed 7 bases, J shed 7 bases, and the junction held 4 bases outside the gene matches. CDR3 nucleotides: TGCAGCGGGGGACAGGGGGCCGGTGGCTACACCTTC. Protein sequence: CSGGQGAGGYTF.

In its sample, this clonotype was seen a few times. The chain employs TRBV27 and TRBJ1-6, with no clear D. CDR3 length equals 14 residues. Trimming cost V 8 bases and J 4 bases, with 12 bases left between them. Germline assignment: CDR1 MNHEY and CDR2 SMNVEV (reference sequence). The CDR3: CASAPGLYNSPLHF. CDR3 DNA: TGTGCCAGCGCTCCAGGTTTATATAATTCACCCCTCCACTTT.

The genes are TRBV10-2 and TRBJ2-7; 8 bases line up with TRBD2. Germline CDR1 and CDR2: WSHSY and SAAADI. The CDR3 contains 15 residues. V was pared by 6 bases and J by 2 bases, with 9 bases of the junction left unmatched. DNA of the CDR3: TGCGCCAGCAGAATTCGGCGGGAGGTCCCCTACGAGCAGTACTTC. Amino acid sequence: CASRIRREVPYEQYF.

The CDR3 protein is CSPPNQLSTDTQYF. The CDR3 DNA reads as TGCAGTCCCCCAAACCAACTGAGCACAGATACGCAGTATTTT. The chain combines TRBV20-1 with TRBJ2-3; no definite D call. CDR3 length equals 14 residues. V lost 8 bases to trimming and J lost 0 bases, with 15 bases between them. Germline assignment: CDR1 DFQATT and CDR2 SNEGSKA (reference sequence).